Sequencing of this T cell receptor beta chain was carried out in a study of shared clonotypes between healthy human individuals (dated by TCRdb to the early 2020s). For context, the study as a whole: A couple of women and three men aged 18 to 49 years were included in the cohort. For each donor, three plates each were used for CD4 naive and CD4 memory, two plates were used for CD8 naive, and one plate was used for CD8 memory. The study deeply sequenced blood TCR repertoires of five healthy adults to estimate repertoire size and the extent of clonotype sharing between individuals. To increase sequencing depth and limit assay-specific biases, TCR repertoire library preparation and sequencing were carried out by different laboratories using diverse techniques. Leukapheresis yielded between about 0.94 and 9.5 billion PBMCs per donor.

About this clone itself: Its cognate antigen has yet to be identified. Per-nucleotide qualities are absent, and no much larger clonotype sits a single base away.

Trimming removed 4 bases from V and 7 bases from J; the gene matches leave 7 bases unexplained. Counted from cysteine to phenylalanine, this CDR3 has 12 amino acids. Only the CDR3 part of the read is kept: 36 bases, read in frame from the first base. According to the germline V gene, CDR1 reads SQVTM and CDR2 reads ANQGSEA. Using the deep immunoSEQ assay, TCR CDR3 regions were amplified from genomic DNA by multiplex PCR. Extracted genomic DNA from each cell subset was spread evenly across all wells of several immunoSEQ 96-well plates, with each plate serving as a replicate. Each replicate PCR for sorted subsets received about 0.2 ug genomic DNA, equal to about 30,000 T cell genomes. Purified libraries were quantified with a Qubit 3.0 fluorometer, sized on a Bioanalyzer 2100, and re-quantified with the KAPA Library Quantification kit. Every immunoSEQ 96-well plate was sequenced on a dedicated single-read 150-cycle Illumina NextSeq 550 flow cell. In the paper's pipeline: Because the immunoSEQ output included only junctional sequences and no quality scores, the filtering could not be the same as the filtering used for full-length reads. Sequences were annotated with PyIR, a Python wrapper for IgBLAST v1.9, and V/J genes and CDR3 were assigned using IMGT germline references. Reads with weak V/J assignments (E-value above 1e-6), missing CDR3, stop codons, out-of-frame junctions, or ambiguous translated residues were removed. V3J clonotypes were defined by identical inferred V gene, J gene, and CDR3 amino acid sequence. Percentage overlap between repertoires was calculated by dividing the number of shared unique clonotypes by the size of the smaller repertoire. Richness of each repertoire was evaluated using RTK rarefaction, the Chao1 estimator, and Recon v2.1 estimates of unobserved clonotypes. OLGA was used to compute generation probabilities for all TCRbeta clonotypes that the gDNA method yielded from a handful of donors. The table comes from immuneACCESS by way of TCRdb, which keeps in-frame sequences with V and J called. Part of the clones is missing from these tables; in studies checked, under half for an unresolved V gene and the rest for unknown reasons. Clonal size and the V and J genes are those of that table, whereas D and trimming came from the DNA. This sample gives approximately 700,000 clones in total; around three quarters of them show up just once. 1.5% to 2% of the sample is taken by the ten largest.

Healthy HIV-negative adults with no recently reported acute infections or vaccinations were included as donors. Every donor was a Caucasian adult living in Nashville, Tennessee, USA. CD4+ T cells were enriched by magnetic negative selection; naive cells were then positively selected on CD45RA, and the negative fraction formed the memory subset. After blood collection by leukapheresis, PBMCs were isolated using Ficoll-Histopaque density gradient centrifugation and then cryopreserved in the vapor phase of liquid nitrogen. Analytical flow cytometry was used to check the purity and quantity of each magnetically sorted T cell population. From each sorted fraction, genomic DNA was isolated and quantified by UV absorbance on a Nanodrop 2000c. Beyond this particular receptor, the publication reports: Compared with non-shared clonotypes, the clonotypes found in all four sorted-subset donors had higher generation probabilities. Sharing across several donors was observed for approximately 4.6% of naive CD4, 3% to 3.5% of naive CD8, 2% to 2.5% of memory CD4, and roughly 0.43% of memory CD8 clonotypes. The small number of donors limited the genetic and exposure-history diversity represented. Estimated clonotype richness was generally larger for naive than for memory subsets. Based on pairwise subsampling, the degree of clonotype sharing among donors was expected to be affected by sequencing depth. Even with the large sequencing depth, rarefaction of the sorted-subset datasets indicated that sequencing was incomplete. Sampling was restricted to blood, and TCR repertoires in tissues likely differ from the TCR repertoires found in blood.

The receptor was isolated from a woman in her 30s in good health. The sequencing sample was made of memory CD4+ T cells sorted from blood. This specimen's cell subset or site label, interpreted: CD45RA-negative fraction. Recombination connected TRBV29-1 to TRBJ2-7; 7 bases in the middle match TRBD2. The DNA sequence is TGCAGCGTTGCAGGGACTACGAGTGAGCAGTACTTC. Its amino acids are CSVAGTTSEQYF.